The 21 T cell receptor beta chains listed next were all sequenced from one sample in a study of shared clonotypes between healthy human individuals. TCRdb's copy holds only in-frame clones and misses some; the assay was immunoSEQ multiplex PCR. The sample shows around 2.5 million clones, over 85% of them seen only once. Sequenced material: naive CD4+ T cells from PBMCs. Specified subset: CD45RA+ positively selected. The receptors stem from a man between 18 and 35 years old in good health. Some clones in this sample may be carry-over from other donors' samples.

The chain uses TRBV28 and TRBJ1-1; no clear D. Trimming shortened V by 6 bases and J by 5 bases, and 10 bases separated the two germline ends. Germline-derived CDR1 and CDR2 are MDHEN and SYDVKM. The CDR3 length is 12 residues. The CDR3 coding sequence is TGTGCCAGCAGCTTCCGTTGGACTGAAGCTTTCTTT. Its protein is CASSFRWTEAFF.

This clone has a single count. This chain connects TRBV5-1 to TRBJ2-7; D might be TRBD1 (5 bases). Looked up from germline, CDR1 is SGHRS and CDR2 is YFSETQ. This CDR3 spans 14 amino acids. V lost 0 bases and J lost 7, with 14 bases in between. DNA of the CDR3: TGCGCCAGCAGCTTGGCACAGGTCCCCAGGGAGCAGTACTTC. This translates into CASSLAQVPREQYF.

This rearrangement joins TRBV9 to TRBJ1-2, with D unresolved. V dropped 2 bases and J dropped 4 bases, with 15 bases sitting between them. This CDR3 is built from 15 residues. CDR1 SGDLS and CDR2 YYNGEE come from the germline V gene. The CDR3 DNA is TGTGCCAGCAGCGTTTCGGGAGCAGGTACCTATGGCTACACCTTC. Encoded protein: CASSVSGAGTYGYTF.

This sequence joins TRBV15 and TRBJ2-7; no clear D. The germline gives CDR1 LNHNV, CDR2 YYDKDF (reference sequence). Trimming removed 5 bases at V and 1 base at J, with 15 bases between. This CDR3 has 15 amino acids. CDR3 sequence (DNA): TGTGCCACCAGCGAGTCCATATTCGGATCCTACGAGCAGTACTTC. This sequence encodes CATSESIFGSYEQYF.

Concerning this clone itself: A read error may produce the germline difference seen at one junction end. V gene TRBV6-6 combines with J gene TRBJ2-5, with unresolved D. Germline CDR1 is MNHNY and CDR2 is SVGAGI (reference sequence). There are 12 residues in the CDR3. The chain's CDR3 is CASRHNQETQYF. In DNA form, the CDR3 reads TGCGCCAGCAGACACAACCAAGAGACCCAGTACTTC.

The gene calls are TRBV29-1 and TRBJ2-3; D ambiguous. This CDR3 spans 14 amino acids. V shed 1 base and J shed 1 base, with 9 bases lying between them. Looked up from germline, CDR1 is SQVTM and CDR2 is ANQGSEA. The CDR3 DNA is TGCAGCGTTGAAGTGGGATCTCGCACAGATACGCAGTATTTT. Protein: CSVEVGSRTDTQYF.

V and J are TRBV13 and TRBJ2-1, with TRBD2 matching over 12 bases. In germline, CDR1 is PRHDT, CDR2 FYEKMQ (reference sequence). This CDR3 is 15 amino acids long. J gave up 10 bases and V 2 bases, and 6 bases lay outside the gene matches. CDR3 DNA sequence: TGTGCCAGCAGCTTAAGGCTAGCGGGAGGGGAAGAGCAGTTCTTC. It specifies CASSLRLAGGEEQFF.

The chain uses TRBV5-1 and TRBJ2-5, with D unresolved. The V and J ends lost 2 bases and 7 bases respectively, with 12 bases between them. The CDR3 loop spans 13 amino acids. Germline assignment: CDR1 SGHRS and CDR2 YFSETQ. As DNA, the CDR3 is TGCGCCAGCAGCTTAGGTACGAAGGGGACCCAGTACTTC. It codes for CASSLGTKGTQYF.

The chain carries TRBV5-5 and TRBJ1-2; possible D gene TRBD1, 5 bases. Trimming removed 0 bases at V and 0 bases at J, with 9 bases between. CDR1 is SGHKS and CDR2 is YYEKEE in the germline V gene (reference sequence). The CDR3 runs 15 residues. CDR3 coding DNA: TGTGCCAGCAGCTTGGGGGGCAGTACTAACTATGGCTACACCTTC. It encodes CASSLGGSTNYGYTF.

This clone was picked up one time. The same CDR3 arises from other DNA sequences in this sample as well. The CDR3 region has the DNA TGTGCCAGCAGCTTAAGCGGTTACACAGATACGCAGTATTTT. Its protein product is CASSLSGYTDTQYF. The gene calls are TRBV7-3 and TRBJ2-3; D gene unclear. Trimming cost V 1 base and J 2 bases, with 7 bases left between them. The germline CDR1 and CDR2 sequences are SGHTA and FQGTGA. The CDR3 has 14 residues.

This clone was seen a handful of times. This chain uses TRBV28 with TRBJ2-4, with 7 bases matching TRBD1. The CDR3 contains 14 residues. J gave up 1 base and V 7 bases, and 4 bases lay outside the gene matches. Germline V gene data show CDR1 as MDHEN and CDR2 as SYDVKM. The CDR3 sequence: CASTKQGAKNIQYF. The CDR3 DNA reads TGTGCCAGCACCAAACAGGGGGCCAAAAACATTCAGTACTTC.

The chain carries TRBV4-1 and TRBJ2-2; unclear D gene. Germline V lookup: CDR1 MGHRA, CDR2 YSYEKL. This CDR3 spans 15 amino acids. The V gene lost 0 bases and the J gene lost 5 bases, with 10 bases spanning the gap. The CDR3 sequence is CASSQDQVDTGELFF. CDR3 nucleotides: TGCGCCAGCAGCCAAGATCAGGTAGATACCGGGGAGCTGTTTTTT.

The chain links TRBV2 to TRBJ1-1; 9 bases align to TRBD1. The trim removed 4 bases at V and 10 bases at J, leaving 13 bases unmatched. The V gene's germline CDR1 is SNHLY and CDR2 FYNNEI. CDR3 length: 15 amino acids. The CDR3 DNA reads as TGTGCCAGCAGTGGGGACCGGGACAGGGTATCTTTAGCTTTCTTT. Translation: CASSGDRDRVSLAFF.

The chain carries TRBV6-5 and TRBJ2-5; D assignment may be TRBD1 or TRBD2 (6 bases each). V lost 4 bases and J 5 bases, leaving 17 bases between the germline ends. This CDR3 is 15 amino acids long. The V gene's germline CDR1 is MNHEY and CDR2 SVGAGI. The CDR3 sequence is CASSSSGGLGETQYF. In DNA, the CDR3 is TGTGCCAGCAGTTCTTCTGGGGGGCTGGGGGAGACCCAGTACTTC.

This chain connects TRBV5-1 to TRBJ2-7; 10 nucleotides match TRBD2. The length of the CDR3 is 14 residues. V dropped 5 bases and J dropped 6; count of bases not matched to a gene: 8. In germline, CDR1 is SGHRS, CDR2 YFSETQ. The CDR3 nucleotides are TGCGCCAGCAGAGAACTAGCGGGATTTCTCGAGCAGTACTTC. Amino acid sequence: CASRELAGFLEQYF.

The chain uses TRBV19 and TRBJ2-2, with D perhaps matching TRBD1 (6 bases). There are 15 residues in the CDR3. Germline CDR1 LNHDA, CDR2 SQIVND (reference sequence). V lost 5 bases to trimming and J lost 2 bases, with 12 bases between them. This CDR3 is CASSSGQINTGELFF. The CDR3 DNA sequence: TGTGCCAGTAGTTCCGGACAGATCAACACCGGGGAGCTGTTTTTT.

The CDR3 nucleotides are TGCGCCAGCACCCCACTAGCGGATTCCTACAATGAGCAGTTCTTC. Translating it yields CASTPLADSYNEQFF. This chain connects TRBV5-1 to TRBJ2-1; 8 bases are a match to TRBD2. Germline V gene lookup returns CDR1 SGHRS and CDR2 YFSETQ. The V gene end was trimmed by 6 bases and the J gene end by 1 base; junction bases not matched to a gene: 6. The CDR3 sequence is 15 residues long.

A note on this clone: The sample carries other DNA sequences with the same CDR3. This rearrangement joins TRBV7-2 to TRBJ1-5; D is unresolved. The CDR3 extends over 13 amino acids. V lost 1 base to trimming and J lost 5 bases, with 6 bases between them. Per the germline V gene, CDR1 is SGHTA and CDR2 is FQGNSA. The CDR3 reads CASSLERDQPQHF. The CDR3 DNA reads as TGTGCCAGCAGCTTAGAACGTGATCAGCCCCAGCATTTT.

This rearrangement joins TRBV19 to TRBJ2-3, with 14 bases matching TRBD2. Trimming cost V 10 bases and J 9 bases; bases outside gene matches: 12. CDR1 is LNHDA, CDR2 SQIVND, per germline (reference sequence). The CDR3 runs to 15 residues. CDR3 sequence: CAISTGTSGSETQYF. The DNA for the CDR3 is TGTGCCATCAGCACCGGGACTAGCGGGAGTGAGACGCAGTATTTT.

The chain employs TRBV4-1 and TRBJ1-6; possibly TRBD1 for D (6 bases). This CDR3 has 14 residues. Germline V gene sequence: CDR1 MGHRA, CDR2 YSYEKL. With 7 bases removed from V and 7 bases from J, the gap between germline ends came to 14 bases. The CDR3 is CASNRPGTNSPLHF. The CDR3 bases are TGCGCCAGCAATCGTCCCGGGACAAATTCACCCCTCCACTTT.

V and J are TRBV4-3 and TRBJ2-5, with TRBD2 matching over 10 bases. From germline, CDR1 is LGHNA and CDR2 YSLEER. J gave up 2 bases and V 1 base, and 7 bases lay outside the gene matches. The CDR3 runs 17 residues. DNA of the CDR3: TGCGCCAGCAGCCAAGGTCCCTGGACTAGCGGACAAGAGACCCAGTACTTC. Its translation is CASSQGPWTSGQETQYF.